This T cell receptor (beta chain) was profiled in a study of patients and donors after allogeneic stem cell transplantation (dated by TCRdb to 2018 to 2020). For this clonotype: Its antigen is not yet known. No base quality information exists; no much larger clone differs at one position.

The protocol used for the library was RT-PCR. Sequencing relied on a NextSeq 550. Starting from the raw public reads, TCRdb applied fastp trimming at Q25, assembled clones with MiXCR and retained in-frame beta chains. Identical CDR3 proteins give one entry, which carries the most common genes and DNA. This sample is represented by tens of thousands of distinct CDR3 sequences; about 48% of them were singletons. Roughly 64% of the sample comes from the top ten. V loses 5 bases of germline sequence and J loses 2 bases, and the interval between the two ends is 16 bases. The CDR3 runs 16 residues from the cysteine to the phenylalanine. Just CDR3 DNA is preserved here, 48 bases in frame from base 1.

The origin of this receptor is a human donor who was either an allogeneic HSCT recipient or a stem cell or donor lymphocyte infusion donor (not recorded which). It is not recorded whose cells these are; they may come from a transplant donor. Source material: blood, either unsorted or a sorted T cell fraction (not recorded which). The chain couples TRBV12-3 or TRBV12-4 to TRBJ1-3, with a weak D call of TRBD1 (6 bases match). The bases read TGTGCCAGCAGTCCCCCTCGGGGGGCGCCTGGAAACACCATATATTTT. It translates to CASSPPRGAPGNTIYF.